This paragraph reports one T cell receptor beta chain. Its cognate antigen has yet to be identified. No base quality information exists; no much larger clone differs at one position. The data belong to a study of T cells after posttransplantation cyclophosphamide (dated by TCRdb to between 2015 and 2016). Study-level background: Using TRB sequencing, the study followed how the T cell repertoire reconstituted after myeloablative bone marrow transplantation in which posttransplantation cyclophosphamide served as GVHD prophylaxis. Antigen receptor sequencing covered samples from roughly 35 PTCy-treated patients and fewer than 20 of their related bone marrow donors. Blood from every one of the approximately 33 PTCy patients who had 1-year posttransplant specimens underwent TRB sequencing. TRB sequencing was also done on up to about 3 additional blood samples from 2 to 5.2 years after transplant in 3 patients, and on pretransplant blood from 4 patients. Because TRA and TRB clonality correlated tightly in 9 samples, the subsequent TCR analyses were limited to TRB only. Public TRB sequences were searched against a database of over 3,600 sequences associated with responses to pathogens, tumor antigens, self-antigens and alloantigens.

TRB sequencing used genomic DNA with the immunoSEQ assay at survey resolution or the hsTCRB kit. The paper's data handling went like this. The immunoSEQ software was used for initial read processing, and the LymphoSeq R package was used for repertoire analyses. Clonality was computed as 1 minus normalized Shannon entropy, and a Gini coefficient was also calculated for each TRB dataset. To infer phenotypes in unsorted samples, TRB sequences from sorted subsets of the recipient or donor were mapped onto the unsorted samples of the same recipient. As stored in TCRdb, this immuneACCESS dataset retains in-frame rearrangements with V and J assigned. A fraction of the clones does not appear; measured against another copy, unresolved V genes explain less than half of the discrepancy, and the remainder lacks a known reason. That table is the source of V, J and clone size, and D and trimming were worked out from the DNA. This sample is represented by 8,500 to 13,000 clones; approximately 81% of them were singletons. The ten largest clones represent 5.4% of the sample.

Broader findings and caveats from the paper: The TRB repertoires of T cells infiltrating skin or the GI tract showed only limited overlap with the TRB repertoires found in blood. Across 40 to 55 patients, TRB clonality was highly associated with recipient CMV seropositivity and CMV reactivation, and diversity in PTCy patients was similar to diversity in CNI/methotrexate controls. At 1-2 months, donor-recipient similarity was low but rose over the first year, and the later blood repertoires were often dominated by donor CD8+ memory clones.

Reading the label with the study, this specimen's treatment or condition is: high-dose cyclophosphamide on days +3 and +4 as single-agent GVHD prophylaxis. PTCy patients received busulfan and fludarabine conditioning, a related or unrelated marrow graft, and cyclophosphamide on days +3 and +4. The PTCy-treated patients were enrolled in a prospective multi-institutional clinical trial. Peripheral blood and bone marrow mononuclear cells were isolated by Ficoll-Hypaque density centrifugation and were cryopreserved. The TCR comes from a female patient in her fifties who received an allogeneic stem cell transplant from a related donor, was CMV-positive, and had no GVHD. In patients who had a transplant, some T cells may come from the graft donor. The sequences come from PBMCs, collected after allogeneic stem cell transplant with posttransplant cyclophosphamide.

The CDR3 sequence is CASSWTSGEYNEQFF. The DNA sequence reads TGTGCCAGCAGCTGGACTAGCGGGGAGTACAATGAGCAGTTCTTC. The chain joins TRBV7-2 to TRBJ2-1, with TRBD2 identical over 12 junction bases. CDR1 and CDR2, looked up from the germline V gene, are SGHTA and FQGNSA. Including the terminal cysteine and phenylalanine, the CDR3 comprises 15 residues. The retained sequence is limited to the CDR3, 45 bases, with the frame set at the first base. From V the trimming removes 4 bases and from J it removes 4 bases, while the gene matches leave 2 bases of the junction unaccounted for.